These 32 T cell receptor beta chains came from one sample sequenced in a study of blood T cell repertoires in COVID-19. This table comes from immunoSEQ multiplex PCR, and its TCRdb copy is limited to in-frame clones, with some not included. The table has 400,000 to 450,000 clones, 90% seen once. The sequenced sample consisted of PBMCs or T cells enriched from blood (not recorded which). The receptors derive from a man between 18 and 35 years old who had recovered from COVID-19.

The chain carries TRBV5-6 and TRBJ2-5; a weak D match, TRBD2 (6 bases). Germline V gene sequence: CDR1 SGHDT, CDR2 YYEEEE. V lost 5 bases and J 3 bases, leaving 20 bases between the germline ends. CDR3 size: 16 residues. This CDR3 reads CASRSRDSSAKETQYF. As DNA, the CDR3 is TGTGCCAGCAGGAGCCGGGACTCCAGCGCTAAAGAGACCCAGTACTTC.

This chain uses TRBV5-8 with TRBJ1-2, with D perhaps matching TRBD1 (6 bases). CDR3 size: 15 residues. CDR1 and CDR2 (germline): SGHTS, YDEGEE. The germline V and J ends were trimmed by 0 bases and 2 bases, with 11 bases remaining between them. As DNA, the CDR3 is TGTGCCAGCAGCTTGGGTCTCCAGGGGAACTATGGCTACACCTTC. Residues: CASSLGLQGNYGYTF.

The V gene is TRBV3-1 (or the pseudogene TRBV3-2), the J gene TRBJ1-2, with 10 positions matching TRBD1. In germline, CDR1 is LGHDT, CDR2 YNNKEL (reference sequence). The CDR3 is 14 amino acids. V gave up 2 bases and J gave up 7 bases; unmatched junction bases: 4. The CDR3 bases are TGTGCCAGCAGCCAAAGCGGGACAGGGGTTGGCTACACCTTC. It is translated as CASSQSGTGVGYTF.

V is TRBV19 and J is TRBJ1-3; D unclear. Trimming left V 7 bases short and J 0 bases short, with 10 bases between. This CDR3 spans 14 amino acids. Germline V gives CDR1 LNHDA, CDR2 SQIVND (reference sequence). The CDR3 DNA reads as TGTGCCAGTATGAGGATAAGCTCTGGAAACACCATATATTTT. It translates to CASMRISSGNTIYF.

This clone was seen a few times. The chain combines TRBV14 with TRBJ2-7; D perhaps matches TRBD2 (6 bases). V was cut by 0 bases and J by 6 bases, with 9 bases left in between. The CDR3 is 13 residues long. Germline CDR1 SGHDN, CDR2 FVKESK. In DNA, the CDR3 is TGTGCCAGCAGCCAAGATTTGCGGGGCGAGCAGTACTTC. Its protein is CASSQDLRGEQYF. Full variable domain (rest looked up from reference TRBV14 and TRBJ2-7): EAGVTQFPSHSVIEKGQTVTLRCDPISGHDNLYWYRRVMGKEIKFLLHFVKESKQDESGMPNNRFLAERTGGTYSTLKVQPAELEDSGVYFCASSQDLRGEQYFGPGTRLTVT.

The V call is TRBV7-9, the J call TRBJ2-1; D is perhaps TRBD1 (6 bases). The CDR3 spans 16 residues. CDR1 is SEHNR and CDR2 is FQNEAQ in the germline V gene (reference sequence). The V and J ends lost 5 bases and 5 bases respectively, with 19 bases between them. The CDR3 sequence is CASSTPAGALHNEQFF. DNA for the CDR3: TGTGCCAGCAGCACCCCGGCAGGGGCACTTCACAATGAGCAGTTCTTC.

The J gene is TRBJ1-1, the V gene TRBV4-1; D is undetermined. This CDR3 region has 13 residues. From germline, CDR1 is MGHRA and CDR2 YSYEKL. V was trimmed by 1 base and J by 11 bases, leaving 14 bases between them. CDR3 coding DNA: TGCGCCAGCAGCCAAGCAGGTAGCGAGTGGGCTTTCTTT. This gives the protein CASSQAGSEWAFF.

This chain joins TRBV9 and TRBJ2-1; no firm D call. Germline loops: CDR1 SGDLS, CDR2 YYNGEE. This CDR3 region has 12 residues. V was shortened by 0 bases and J by 8 bases, with 6 bases between the two germline ends. The CDR3 DNA reads TGTGCCAGCAGCGTAGATCTCGATGAGCAGTTCTTC. Its protein product is CASSVDLDEQFF.

V gene TRBV11-3 combines with J gene TRBJ2-2; the D is unclear. Looked up from germline, CDR1 is SGHNT and CDR2 is YENEEA. This CDR3 contains 12 residues. Trimming removed 3 bases at V and 4 bases at J, with 3 bases between. CDR3 in amino acids: CASSFLTGELFF. Written as DNA, the CDR3 is TGTGCCAGCAGCTTCCTCACCGGGGAGCTGTTTTTT.

The V call is TRBV5-6, the J call TRBJ2-2; 8 bases agree with TRBD1. V trimming: 2 bases; J trimming: 1 base; junction bases outside the gene matches: 4. This CDR3 is 16 amino acids long. Germline values: CDR1 SGHDT, CDR2 YYEEEE. The CDR3 sequence: CASSFAGQENTGELFF. The CDR3 nucleotides read TGTGCCAGCAGCTTCGCGGGACAGGAGAACACCGGGGAGCTGTTTTTT.

This clone was recorded a few times. The same CDR3 also results from other DNA sequences found in this sample. J is TRBJ1-6 and V is TRBV9, with TRBD1 as a possible D gene (5 bases). V lost 3 bases and J 0 bases, leaving 10 bases between the germline ends. CDR3 length equals 16 residues. The germline V gene has CDR1 SGDLS and CDR2 YYNGEE. CDR3 sequence (DNA): TGTGCCAGCAGCGCCGGACAAAGCTCCTATAATTCACCCCTCCACTTT. Translated: CASSAGQSSYNSPLHF.

The rearrangement links TRBV5-1 to TRBJ2-2; D might be TRBD1 (6 bases). This CDR3 has 15 residues. Germline CDR1 is SGHRS and CDR2 is YFSETQ. Trimming pared 0 bases from V and 6 bases from J, leaving 12 bases between. CDR3: CASSLATGFSGELFF. The CDR3 region has the DNA TGCGCCAGCAGCTTGGCCACAGGGTTTTCCGGGGAGCTGTTTTTT.

The chain employs TRBV2 and TRBJ2-7; D remains unclear. This CDR3 contains 11 residues. Per germline, CDR1 SNHLY and CDR2 FYNNEI. V was trimmed by 5 bases and J by 7 bases, leaving 9 bases between them. The CDR3 here is CASSLDREQYF. In nucleotides, the CDR3 is TGTGCCAGCAGTCTAGACCGGGAGCAGTACTTC.

The chain's CDR3 is CASSHRTSGFQETQYF. For the CDR3, the DNA is TGTGCCAGCAGCCACCGGACTAGCGGGTTTCAAGAGACCCAGTACTTC. The chain couples TRBV3-1 (or the pseudogene TRBV3-2) to TRBJ2-5, with 11 positions matching TRBD2. This CDR3 region has 16 residues. Germline CDR1 reads LGHDT; CDR2 reads YNNKEL (reference sequence). The V and J ends lost 3 bases and 2 bases, in that order; junction bases with no gene match: 5.

This clone was counted a single time. The rearrangement joins TRBV11-2 to TRBJ2-1; 8 nucleotides align to TRBD2. V shed 5 bases and J 4 bases; nucleotides not matched to a gene: 4. The CDR3 is made up of 14 amino acids. The germline gives CDR1 SGHAT, CDR2 FQNNGV. The CDR3 nucleotides are TGTGCCAGCAGCGCGGCTAGCGGGTACAATGAGCAGTTCTTC. Its protein product is CASSAASGYNEQFF.

The V call is TRBV9, the J call TRBJ2-2; D gene ambiguous. Per germline, CDR1 SGDLS and CDR2 YYNGEE. The CDR3 runs 16 residues. The V gene lost 4 bases and the J gene lost 0 bases, with 13 bases spanning the gap. The CDR3 here is CASSPEPGSNTGELFF. The CDR3 region has the DNA TGTGCCAGCAGCCCCGAACCAGGTTCGAACACCGGGGAGCTGTTTTTT.

This chain links TRBV19 with TRBJ1-2; TRBD1 might be the D (6 bases). This CDR3 has 14 amino acids. Trimming took off 3 bases at V and 0 bases at J, with 8 bases between the two ends. Per the germline V gene, CDR1 is LNHDA and CDR2 is SQIVND (reference sequence). CDR3 nucleotide sequence: TGTGCCAGTAGTATGGGGACAACTAACTATGGCTACACCTTC. Translating it yields CASSMGTTNYGYTF.

The sample holds a few counts of this clone. The gene calls are TRBV7-3 and TRBJ2-1; the match to TRBD2 covers 7 bases. The trim removed 0 bases at V and 15 bases at J, leaving 26 bases unmatched. Germline lookup yields CDR1 SGHTA and CDR2 FQGTGA. This CDR3 contains 19 residues. The CDR3 DNA is TGTGCCAGCAGCTTAACTGGCAGTAAATCTCCGGGTGCGGGGCGGGAGTCGTTCTTC. Translated: CASSLTGSKSPGAGRESFF.

In its sample, this clone was seen once. The chain has TRBV28 and TRBJ1-5; D call uncertain. V lost 7 bases to trimming and J lost 5 bases, with 18 bases between them. The V gene's germline CDR1 is MDHEN and CDR2 SYDVKM. CDR3 size: 15 residues. The CDR3 region has the DNA TGTGCCAGCATCCATAAAAGGAGGACGGATCAGCCCCAGCATTTT. Translation gives CASIHKRRTDQPQHF.

The V call is TRBV19, the J call TRBJ1-5; D possibly corresponds to TRBD1 (6 bases). The germline CDR1 and CDR2 sequences are LNHDA and SQIVND (reference sequence). The CDR3 has 14 amino acids. V was trimmed by 0 bases and J by 5 bases, leaving 8 bases between them. The CDR3 protein is CASSIETGYQPQHF. The DNA for the CDR3 is TGTGCCAGTAGTATAGAGACAGGATATCAGCCCCAGCATTTT.

This chain joins TRBV7-9 and TRBJ2-5; D possibly corresponds to TRBD2 (6 bases). Trimming cost V 4 bases and J 5 bases, with 8 bases left between them. Germline CDR1 is SEHNR and CDR2 is FQNEAQ (reference sequence). The CDR3 totals 12 residues. The CDR3 loop reads CASSSAGETQYF. Written as DNA, the CDR3 is TGTGCCAGCAGCTCGGCGGGGGAGACCCAGTACTTC. Combining the CDR3 with reference TRBV7-9 and TRBJ2-5 gives the whole variable domain DTGVSQNPRHKITKRGQNVTFRCDPISEHNRLYWYRQTLGQGPEFLTYFQNEAQLEKSRLLSDRFSAERPKGSFSTLEIQRTEQGDSAMYLCASSSAGETQYFGPGTRLLVL.

V gene TRBV7-2 combines with J gene TRBJ2-1; D remains unclear. The CDR3 is 12 residues long. V lost 3 bases to trimming and J lost 4 bases, with 4 bases between them. CDR1 and CDR2 from the germline V gene are SGHTA and FQGNSA. CDR3 sequence (DNA): TGTGCCAGCAGCTTGAGGTACAATGAGCAGTTCTTC. This gives the protein CASSLRYNEQFF.

A single count supports this clone. The chain couples TRBV2 to TRBJ1-6, with a tentative D call TRBD1 (5 bases). The CDR3 covers 16 residues. V was pared by 6 bases and J by 1 base, with 13 bases between. From germline, CDR1 is SNHLY and CDR2 FYNNEI. The CDR3 DNA is TGTGCCAGCAGAGTTGACAGAGCATCCTATAATTCACCCCTCCACTTT. Protein: CASRVDRASYNSPLHF.

V gene TRBV10-3 combines with J gene TRBJ2-2; 7 bases match TRBD2. The CDR3 spans 15 residues. The J segment lost 4 bases and the V segment lost 2 bases, leaving 4 bases of the junction unmatched. Per germline, CDR1 ENHRY and CDR2 SYGVKD. CDR3 sequence reads: CAISERGSPTGELFF. The CDR3 DNA reads as TGTGCCATCAGTGAGCGCGGGAGCCCCACCGGGGAGCTGTTTTTT.

As concerns this clone: Other DNA sequences in this sample translate to the same CDR3. The chain employs TRBV27 and TRBJ1-4, with 8 bases identical to TRBD1. CDR1 and CDR2 from the germline V gene are MNHEY and SMNVEV (reference sequence). The V gene end was trimmed by 2 bases and the J gene end by 8 bases; junction bases not matched to a gene: 4. CDR3 length equals 14 residues. This CDR3 reads CASSLRQGREKLFF. The CDR3 bases are TGTGCCAGCAGTTTAAGACAGGGGAGGGAAAAACTGTTTTTT.

The genes are TRBV28 and TRBJ1-2; D unclear. The CDR3 is 13 residues long. Trimming cost V 8 bases and J 0 bases, with 10 bases left between them. CDR1 and CDR2 from the germline V gene are MDHEN and SYDVKM. The CDR3 loop reads CASWAGTNYGYTF. The CDR3 DNA follows: TGTGCCAGCTGGGCAGGTACTAACTATGGCTACACCTTC.

The V gene is TRBV18, the J gene TRBJ1-5, with D possibly TRBD1 on 5 matching bases. The germline V gene encodes CDR1 KGHSH and CDR2 LQKENI. CDR3 length equals 15 residues. Trimming removed 3 bases at V and 6 bases at J, with 15 bases between. Here the CDR3 DNA reads TGTGCCAGCTCACCTGATAGGGGTTCGGGTCAGCCCCAGCATTTT. This sequence encodes CASSPDRGSGQPQHF.

The V call is TRBV5-1, the J call TRBJ2-5, with 8 bases aligning to TRBD2. The CDR3 spans 18 residues. CDR1 is SGHRS and CDR2 is YFSETQ in the germline V gene. The junction had 15 bases not matched to a gene; V was cut back by 4 bases and J by 1 base. CDR3 protein: CASSPRVGRGDPQETQYF. The CDR3 DNA sequence: TGCGCCAGCAGCCCCCGAGTCGGGCGGGGGGACCCCCAAGAGACCCAGTACTTC.

The chain combines TRBV6-5 with TRBJ1-6, with 8 bases fitting TRBD1. V shed 6 bases, J shed 9 bases, and the junction held 7 bases outside the gene matches. Germline CDR1 MNHEY, CDR2 SVGAGI. This CDR3 is 14 amino acids long. The DNA for the CDR3 is TGTGCCAGCAGATTGGACAGGGTACGTTCACCCCTCCACTTT. The encoded protein is CASRLDRVRSPLHF.

The chain links TRBV9 to TRBJ1-5, with a tentative D call TRBD1 (5 bases). The germline V and J ends were trimmed by 4 bases and 4 bases, with 12 bases remaining between them. The CDR3 contains 14 residues. Germline loops: CDR1 SGDLS, CDR2 YYNGEE. The CDR3 loop is CASSRWGGNQPQHF. The CDR3 DNA follows: TGTGCCAGCAGCCGATGGGGGGGTAATCAGCCCCAGCATTTT.

This clone came up a few times. CDR3 region: CASSSGQGGYTF. CDR3 nucleotides: TGTGCCAGCAGTTCTGGACAAGGTGGCTACACCTTC. The V gene is TRBV6-5, the J gene TRBJ1-2; D perhaps matches TRBD1 (5 bases). V shed 4 bases and J shed 7 bases, with 10 bases lying between them. The germline V gene encodes CDR1 MNHEY and CDR2 SVGAGI. CDR3 length: 12 residues.

The gene calls are TRBV5-5 and TRBJ1-1; D is undetermined. CDR1 and CDR2 from the germline V gene are SGHKS and YYEKEE (reference sequence). CDR3 size: 13 residues. Trimming removed 4 bases from V and 4 bases from J, with 11 bases in between. The CDR3 region has the DNA TGTGCCAGCAGCCCGGTTGCTGCCACTGAAGCTTTCTTT. It codes for CASSPVAATEAFF.